This T cell receptor (beta chain) was profiled in a study of vaccination and CD4 T cells after COVID-19. Cultured CD4+ T-cell DNA underwent Oncomine TCR Beta short-read sequencing. TCRdb reanalysed the PCR reads using MiXCR and keeps one entry per CDR3 protein. The sample contains more than 10,000 distinct CDR3 sequences, 55% to 65% of which appear only once. Germline V gene sequence: CDR1 MGHRA, CDR2 YSYEKL. V was cut by 0 bases and J by 5 bases, with 22 bases left in between. CDR3 size: 18 residues. Treatment meaning: roughly 11-day PBMC culture with coronavirus spike peptide pools or control peptides (ViraFEST assay). Following expansion of antigen-specific T cells with peptide pools, ViraFEST then sequenced TCRs. After about eleven days of culture, CD4+ T cells were negatively selected. As for this clonotype: Its antigen is as yet unknown.

The sequences come from CD4+ T cells from blood, cultured in vitro, collected before SARS-CoV-2 vaccination. The clonotype was recovered from a human donor who had recovered from COVID-19. This chain links TRBV4-1 with TRBJ2-5; TRBD1 might be the D (5 bases). CDR3 nucleotides: TGCGCCAGCAGCCAAGATCGACAGAGGCCGGGCTTTCGTGAGACCCAGTACTTC. Translation: CASSQDRQRPGFRETQYF.